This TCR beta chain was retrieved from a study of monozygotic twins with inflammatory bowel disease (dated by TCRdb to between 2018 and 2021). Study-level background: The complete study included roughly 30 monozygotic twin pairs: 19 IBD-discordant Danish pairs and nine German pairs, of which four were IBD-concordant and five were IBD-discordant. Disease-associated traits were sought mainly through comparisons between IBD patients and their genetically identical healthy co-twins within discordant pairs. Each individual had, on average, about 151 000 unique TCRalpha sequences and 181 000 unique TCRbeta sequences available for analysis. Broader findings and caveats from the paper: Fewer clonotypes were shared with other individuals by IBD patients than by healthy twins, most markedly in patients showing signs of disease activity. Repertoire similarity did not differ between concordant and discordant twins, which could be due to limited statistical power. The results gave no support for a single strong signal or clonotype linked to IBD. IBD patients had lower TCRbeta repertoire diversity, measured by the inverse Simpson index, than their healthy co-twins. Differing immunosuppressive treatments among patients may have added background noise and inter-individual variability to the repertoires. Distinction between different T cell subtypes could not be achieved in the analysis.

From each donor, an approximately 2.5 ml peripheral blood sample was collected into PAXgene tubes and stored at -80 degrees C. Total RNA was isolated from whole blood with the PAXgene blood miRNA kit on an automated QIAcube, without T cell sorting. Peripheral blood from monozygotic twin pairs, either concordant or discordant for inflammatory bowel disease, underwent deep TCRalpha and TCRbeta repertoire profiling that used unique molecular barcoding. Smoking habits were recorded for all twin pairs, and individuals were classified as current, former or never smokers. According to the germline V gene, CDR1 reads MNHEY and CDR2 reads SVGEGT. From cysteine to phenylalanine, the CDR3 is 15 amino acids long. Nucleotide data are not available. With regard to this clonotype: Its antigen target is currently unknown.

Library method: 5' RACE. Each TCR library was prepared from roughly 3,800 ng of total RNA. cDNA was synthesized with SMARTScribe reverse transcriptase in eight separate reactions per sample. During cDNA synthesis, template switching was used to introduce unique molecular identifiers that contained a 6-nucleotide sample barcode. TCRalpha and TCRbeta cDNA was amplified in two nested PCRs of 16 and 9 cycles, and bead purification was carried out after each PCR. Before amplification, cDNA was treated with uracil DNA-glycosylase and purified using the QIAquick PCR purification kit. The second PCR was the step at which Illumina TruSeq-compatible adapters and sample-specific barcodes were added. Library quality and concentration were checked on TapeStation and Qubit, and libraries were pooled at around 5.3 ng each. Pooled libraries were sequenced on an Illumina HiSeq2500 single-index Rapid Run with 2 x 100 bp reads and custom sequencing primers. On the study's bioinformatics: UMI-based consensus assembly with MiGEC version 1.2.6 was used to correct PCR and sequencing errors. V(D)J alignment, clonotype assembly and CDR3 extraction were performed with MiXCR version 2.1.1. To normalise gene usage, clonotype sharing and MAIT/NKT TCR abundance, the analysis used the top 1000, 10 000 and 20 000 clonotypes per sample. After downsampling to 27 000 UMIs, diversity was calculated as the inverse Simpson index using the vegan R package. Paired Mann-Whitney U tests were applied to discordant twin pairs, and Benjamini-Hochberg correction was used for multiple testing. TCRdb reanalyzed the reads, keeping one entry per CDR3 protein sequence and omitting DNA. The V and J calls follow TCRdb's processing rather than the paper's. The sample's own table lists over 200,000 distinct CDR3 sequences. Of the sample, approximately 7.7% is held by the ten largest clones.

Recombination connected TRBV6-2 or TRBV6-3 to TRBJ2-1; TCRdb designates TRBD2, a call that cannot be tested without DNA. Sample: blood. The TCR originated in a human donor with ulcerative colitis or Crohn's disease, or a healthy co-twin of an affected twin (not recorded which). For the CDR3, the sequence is CASSTGTSVYNEQFF.